These 2 T cell receptor beta chains share one sample of origin, sequenced in a study of control samples from healthy donors and cancer patients. The data were produced by immunoSEQ multiplex PCR, yet TCRdb's version contains in-frame clones alone and is incomplete. The sample records around 150,000 clones, roughly 94% being singletons. Source material: PBMCs. Receptor source: a man aged 60 to 69 with colorectal cancer.

V is TRBV6-4 and J is TRBJ1-2; tentative D call: TRBD1 (5 bases). The V and J ends lost 1 base and 8 bases respectively, with 17 bases between them. Looked up from germline, CDR1 is MRHNA and CDR2 is SNTAGT. This CDR3 is built from 15 residues. The CDR3 loop reads CASSDYPGLYGGYTF. Written as DNA, the CDR3 is TGTGCCAGCAGTGACTACCCGGGACTCTATGGGGGCTACACCTTC.

This sequence joins TRBV10-3 and TRBJ1-1, with D perhaps matching TRBD1 (5 bases). The CDR3 contains 16 residues. V was cut by 3 bases and J by 0 bases, with 14 bases left in between. Germline V gene lookup returns CDR1 ENHRY and CDR2 SYGVKD. CDR3 bases: TGTGCCATCAGTGATGAGGGGCGGGTCATGAACACTGAAGCTTTCTTT. Its translation: CAISDEGRVMNTEAFF.